Below are 20 T cell receptor beta chains sequenced from a single sample in a study of vaccination and CD4 T cells after COVID-19. Noted treatment: roughly 11-day PBMC culture with coronavirus spike peptide pools or control peptides (ViraFEST assay). The unexposed donor gave CD4+ T cells before the COVID-19 pandemic (2011-2018). The antigens these receptors bind are not known. Sequencing of DNA taken from cultured CD4+ T cells relied on the Oncomine TCR Beta short-read assay. One entry per CDR3 protein, called by TCRdb with MiXCR from the PCR reads. The sample yields 6,500 or so distinct CDR3 sequences, around 51% seen once. Sequencing used CD4+ T cells from blood, cultured in vitro. These receptors all come from a human donor in good health.

The chain recombines TRBV2 with TRBJ2-2; D is unclear. This CDR3 is built from 14 residues. Germline V gene lookup returns CDR1 SNHLY and CDR2 FYNNEI. The V gene lost 6 bases and the J gene lost 8 bases, with 16 bases spanning the gap. Here the CDR3 DNA reads TGTGCCAGCAGGGAGCAAGGCTTCTCAGGGGAGCTGTTTTTT. Its protein is CASREQGFSGELFF.

This clonotype was detected only a few times. J is TRBJ1-2 and V is TRBV7-2; 8 bases are a match to TRBD1. The J segment lost 4 bases and the V segment lost 4 bases, leaving 5 bases of the junction unmatched. Germline CDR1 SGHTA, CDR2 FQGNSA. The CDR3 has 14 residues. CDR3: CASSSTGGAYGYTF. The CDR3 coding sequence is TGTGCCAGCAGCTCCACAGGGGGGGCCTATGGCTACACCTTC.

The gene calls are TRBV2 and TRBJ1-2; 7 positions match TRBD1. J was trimmed by 1 base and V by 7 bases; bases with no gene match: 6. Germline V gene lookup returns CDR1 SNHLY and CDR2 FYNNEI. The CDR3 covers 14 residues. The CDR3 protein is CASNAGGYNYGYTF. CDR3 bases: TGTGCCAGCAACGCAGGGGGATATAACTATGGCTACACCTTC.

The V and J genes are TRBV20-1 and TRBJ1-2; no definite D call. Trimming took off 0 bases at V and 0 bases at J, with 11 bases between the two ends. Per the germline V gene, CDR1 is DFQATT and CDR2 is SNEGSKA (reference sequence). This CDR3 has 15 amino acids. DNA for the CDR3: TGCAGTGCTAGAGAACTGACACAAGCTAACTATGGCTACACCTTC. Translated, it gives CSARELTQANYGYTF.

This clonotype was counted only a few times. The chain links TRBV20-1 to TRBJ1-6; D unresolved. Germline assignment: CDR1 DFQATT and CDR2 SNEGSKA (reference sequence). This CDR3 has 18 amino acids. V lost 1 base and J lost 8, with 24 bases in between. The CDR3 DNA follows: TGCAGTGCTAGAGTCTCCCTCGGTGGCACAAGGCTGGATTCACCCCTCCACTTT. Its protein product is CSARVSLGGTRLDSPLHF.

The CDR3 region has the DNA TGTGCCAGCAGATCATGGGCGTTGGAAGCTAACTATGGCTACACCTTC. Translation: CASRSWALEANYGYTF. The genes are TRBV27 and TRBJ1-2; D gene ambiguous. Trimming left V 6 bases short and J 0 bases short, with 17 bases between. In germline, CDR1 is MNHEY, CDR2 SMNVEV (reference sequence). This CDR3 is built from 16 residues.

The chain couples TRBV6-2 or TRBV6-3 to TRBJ1-2; D is unclear. Trimming stripped 0 bases from V and 13 bases from J, with 12 bases between. CDR3 length: 12 amino acids. Germline V gives CDR1 MNHEY, CDR2 SVGEGT. CDR3 region: CASSYSYTIFTF. The CDR3 DNA is TGTGCCAGCAGTTACTCCTACACTATCTTCACCTTC.

The rearrangement links TRBV7-9 to TRBJ1-2; D remains unclear. CDR3 length: 12 residues. Trimming removed 5 bases at V and 3 bases at J, with 7 bases between. Germline values: CDR1 SEHNR, CDR2 FQNEAQ (reference sequence). The CDR3 nucleotides are TGTGCCAGCAGCAACCGGGACTATGGCTACACCTTC. It codes for CASSNRDYGYTF.

The V call is TRBV10-3, the J call TRBJ2-7; 8 bases fit TRBD1. Trimming cost V 0 bases and J 2 bases; bases outside gene matches: 9. This CDR3 is built from 17 residues. The V gene's germline CDR1 is ENHRY and CDR2 SYGVKD. The CDR3 DNA reads TGTGCCATCAGTGAGTCAGGCACCGGGACAGGAACCTACGAGCAGTACTTC. Translation: CAISESGTGTGTYEQYF.

This clonotype appeared once. The CDR3 loop reads CSARVPASLADTQYF. The CDR3 DNA reads as TGCAGTGCTAGAGTCCCCGCAAGTTTGGCAGATACGCAGTATTTT. J is TRBJ2-3 and V is TRBV20-1; no reliable D call. This CDR3 is 15 amino acids long. Trimming took 1 base from V and 4 from J, leaving 15 bases between them. Germline CDR1 is DFQATT and CDR2 is SNEGSKA (reference sequence).

This clonotype was seen more than once but under ten times. This chain joins TRBV5-6 and TRBJ1-1; no clear D. The CDR3 is made up of 15 amino acids. Trimming cost V 1 base and J 0 bases, with 10 bases left between them. Germline V CDR1 and CDR2: SGHDT, YYEEEE. CDR3 bases: TGTGCCAGCAGCTTGAGTCCGGTGTTGAACACTGAAGCTTTCTTT. It is translated as CASSLSPVLNTEAFF. The variable domain in full, with the rest retrieved from reference TRBV5-6 and TRBJ1-1, is DAGVTQSPTHLIKTRGQQVTLRCSPKSGHDTVSWYQQALGQGPQFIFQYYEEEERQRGNFPDRFSGHQFPNYSSELNVNALLLGDSALYLCASSLSPVLNTEAFFGQGTRLTVV.

The chain links TRBV6-1 to TRBJ1-1; possibly TRBD1 for D (5 bases). The V end lost 7 bases, the J end lost 1 base, and 10 bases lay between the germline ends. From germline, CDR1 is MNHNS and CDR2 SASEGT. The CDR3 has 13 amino acids. CDR3 loop: CASTTEKNTEAFF. The CDR3 nucleotides read TGTGCCAGCACGACAGAAAAGAACACTGAAGCTTTCTTT.

The table lists this clonotype with a count of one. The chain links TRBV4-1 to TRBJ2-7; TRBD2 matches 13 bases. Germline V CDR1 and CDR2: MGHRA, YSYEKL. CDR3 length equals 15 residues. With V trimmed by 3 bases and J by 3 bases, 2 bases remained unmatched. CDR3 nucleotide sequence: TGCGCCAGCAGCCAGGGGACTAGCGGGAACTACGAGCAGTACTTC. It is translated as CASSQGTSGNYEQYF.

This chain joins TRBV2 and TRBJ1-2; 7 bases agree with TRBD1. Germline CDR1 reads SNHLY; CDR2 reads FYNNEI. The CDR3 is made up of 14 amino acids. The trim removed 4 bases at V and 2 bases at J, leaving 4 bases unmatched. The CDR3 reads CASSAGTANYGYTF. For the CDR3, the DNA is TGTGCCAGCAGTGCCGGGACAGCGAACTATGGCTACACCTTC.

This clonotype turned up a few times. V usage is TRBV6-1 and J usage is TRBJ1-5; 10 nucleotides line up with TRBD1. The V and J ends lost 5 bases and 6 bases, in that order; junction bases with no gene match: 4. The CDR3 contains 14 residues. The germline V gene has CDR1 MNHNS and CDR2 SASEGT. The CDR3 region has the DNA TGTGCCAGCAGTCAGGACAGGGGGAGTCAGCCCCAGCATTTT. Protein: CASSQDRGSQPQHF.

The V and J genes are TRBV20-1 and TRBJ2-1, with a tentative D call TRBD2 (6 bases). The V end was cut by 1 base, the J end by 9 bases, with 19 bases between. Looked up from germline, CDR1 is DFQATT and CDR2 is SNEGSKA (reference sequence). The CDR3 sequence is 15 residues long. DNA of the CDR3: TGCAGTGCTAGAGTTTATCGGAGGGCGGGGATTGAGCAGTTCTTC. Translating gives CSARVYRRAGIEQFF.

The V call is TRBV6-4, the J call TRBJ2-3, with 9 bases matching TRBD2. Losses at the gene ends were 3 bases for V and 0 bases for J; bases not matched to a gene: 1. CDR1 MRHNA and CDR2 SNTAGT come from the germline V gene. The CDR3 sequence is 15 residues long. The CDR3 sequence: CASSEAGGSTDTQYF. CDR3 nucleotides: TGTGCCAGCAGTGAAGCGGGAGGAAGCACAGATACGCAGTATTTT.

The CDR3 is CASSLDSGTGRYGYTF. The DNA of the CDR3 is TGTGCCAGCAGCTTAGATTCTGGGACCGGCAGGTATGGCTACACCTTC. The V call is TRBV11-2, the J call TRBJ1-2; possibly TRBD1 for D (5 bases). Between the trimmed V and J ends, which lost 0 bases and 5 bases, there was a span of 16 bases. CDR1 SGHAT and CDR2 FQNNGV come from the germline V gene. The CDR3 sequence is 16 residues long.

The chain has TRBV7-2 and TRBJ2-4, with D possibly TRBD1 on 5 matching bases. Deletions cut 2 bases from V and 1 base from J, with 12 bases between. Per the germline V gene, CDR1 is SGHTA and CDR2 is FQGNSA. This CDR3 spans 16 amino acids. For the CDR3, the DNA is TGTGCCAGCAGCTTACAGCCAGGGCAGGCCAAAAACATTCAGTACTTC. This translates into CASSLQPGQAKNIQYF.

The chain uses TRBV10-2 and TRBJ1-2, with 10 nucleotides matching TRBD1. Germline loops: CDR1 WSHSY, CDR2 SAAADI. The CDR3 extends over 13 amino acids. V shed 7 bases and J 8 bases; nucleotides not matched to a gene: 7. This chain's CDR3 is CASIRQGAAGYTF. CDR3 DNA: TGCGCCAGCATAAGACAGGGGGCGGCCGGCTACACCTTC.